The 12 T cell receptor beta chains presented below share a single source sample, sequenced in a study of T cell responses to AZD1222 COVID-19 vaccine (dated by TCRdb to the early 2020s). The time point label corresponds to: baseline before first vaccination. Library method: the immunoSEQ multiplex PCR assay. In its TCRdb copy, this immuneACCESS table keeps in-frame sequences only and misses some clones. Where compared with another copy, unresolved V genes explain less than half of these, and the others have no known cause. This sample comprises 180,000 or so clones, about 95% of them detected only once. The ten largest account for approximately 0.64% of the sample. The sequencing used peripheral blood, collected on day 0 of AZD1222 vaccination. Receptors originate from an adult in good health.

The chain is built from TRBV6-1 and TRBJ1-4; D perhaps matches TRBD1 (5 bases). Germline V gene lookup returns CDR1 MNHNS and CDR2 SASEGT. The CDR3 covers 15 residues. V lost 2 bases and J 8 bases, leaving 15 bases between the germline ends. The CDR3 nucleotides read TGTGCCAGCAGTGAACAAACGGGACTAGGGGAAAAACTGTTTTTT. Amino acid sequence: CASSEQTGLGEKLFF.

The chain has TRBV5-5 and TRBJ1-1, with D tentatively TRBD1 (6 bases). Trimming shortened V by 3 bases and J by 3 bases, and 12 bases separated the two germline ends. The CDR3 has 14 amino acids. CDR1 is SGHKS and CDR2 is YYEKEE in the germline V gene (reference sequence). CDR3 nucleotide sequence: TGTGCCAGCAGCTCAATCCAGGGGTACACTGAAGCTTTCTTT. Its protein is CASSSIQGYTEAFF. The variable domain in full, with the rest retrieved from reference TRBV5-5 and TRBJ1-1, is DAGVTQSPTHLIKTRGQQVTLRCSPISGHKSVSWYQQVLGQGPQFIFQYYEKEERGRGNFPDRFSARQFPNYSSELNVNALLLGDSALYLCASSSIQGYTEAFFGQGTRLTVV.

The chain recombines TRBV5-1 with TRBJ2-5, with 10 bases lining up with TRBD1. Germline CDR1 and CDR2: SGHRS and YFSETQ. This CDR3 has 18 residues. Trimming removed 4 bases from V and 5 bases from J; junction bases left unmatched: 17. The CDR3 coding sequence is TGCGCCAGCAGCCGAATACAACTCGGACAGGGGGAGAGGGAGACCCAGTACTTC. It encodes CASSRIQLGQGERETQYF.

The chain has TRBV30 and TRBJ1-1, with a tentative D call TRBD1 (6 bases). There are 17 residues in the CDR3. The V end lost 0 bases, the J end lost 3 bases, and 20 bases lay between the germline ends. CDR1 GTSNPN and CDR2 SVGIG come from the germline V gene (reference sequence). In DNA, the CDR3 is TGTGCCTGGAGTGTATGGAGGCTCGACAGGTTGGACACTGAAGCTTTCTTT. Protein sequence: CAWSVWRLDRLDTEAFF.

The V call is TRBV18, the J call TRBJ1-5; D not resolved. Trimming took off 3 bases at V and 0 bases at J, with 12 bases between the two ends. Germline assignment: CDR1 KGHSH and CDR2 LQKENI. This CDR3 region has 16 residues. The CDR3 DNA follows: TGTGCCAGCTCACCGTTCAGGACCGATAGCAATCAGCCCCAGCATTTT. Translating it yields CASSPFRTDSNQPQHF. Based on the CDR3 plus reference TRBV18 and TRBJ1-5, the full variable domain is NAGVMQNPRHLVRRRGQEARLRCSPMKGHSHVYWYRQLPEEGLKFMVYLQKENIIDESGMPKERFSAEFPKEGPSILRIQQVVRGDSAAYFCASSPFRTDSNQPQHFGDGTRLSIL.

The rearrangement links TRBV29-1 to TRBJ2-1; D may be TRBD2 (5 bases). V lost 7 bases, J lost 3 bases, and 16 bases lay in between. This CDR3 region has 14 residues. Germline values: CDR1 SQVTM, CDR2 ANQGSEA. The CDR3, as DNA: TGCAGCGCCCGGGGTGGGGAAATCTACAATGAGCAGTTCTTC. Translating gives CSARGGEIYNEQFF.

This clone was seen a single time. Written as DNA, the CDR3 is TGCGCCAGCAGCCTAGGACAGGGCATCTATAATTCACCCCTCCACTTT. It yields the protein CASSLGQGIYNSPLHF. V is TRBV4-1 and J is TRBJ1-6, with TRBD1 matching 8 bases. Trimming removed 4 bases from V and 3 bases from J; junction bases left unmatched: 5. This CDR3 spans 16 amino acids. The germline V gene encodes CDR1 MGHRA and CDR2 YSYEKL.

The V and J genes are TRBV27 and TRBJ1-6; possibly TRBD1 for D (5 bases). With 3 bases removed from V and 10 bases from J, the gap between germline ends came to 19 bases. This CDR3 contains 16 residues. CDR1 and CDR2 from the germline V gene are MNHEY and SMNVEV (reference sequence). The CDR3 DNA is TGTGCCAGCAGTTTGGGGCAGGAGAATTTTGGGTCACCCCTCCACTTT. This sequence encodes CASSLGQENFGSPLHF.

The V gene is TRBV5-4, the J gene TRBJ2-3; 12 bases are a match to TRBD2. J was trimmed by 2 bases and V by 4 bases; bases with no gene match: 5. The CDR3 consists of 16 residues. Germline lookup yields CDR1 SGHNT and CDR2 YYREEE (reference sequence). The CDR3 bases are TGTGCCAGCAGCCCCGGACTAGCGGGGACCACAGATACGCAGTATTTT. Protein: CASSPGLAGTTDTQYF.

The CDR3, as DNA: TGTGCCAGCAGTGGGGTAACTAGCGGGAGTTCCCACGAGCAGTACTTC. It encodes CASSGVTSGSSHEQYF. V and J are TRBV6-1 and TRBJ2-7; TRBD2 matches at 11 bases. V lost 4 bases and J lost 5; bases outside the gene matches: 10. The CDR3 totals 16 residues. Looked up from germline, CDR1 is MNHNS and CDR2 is SASEGT.

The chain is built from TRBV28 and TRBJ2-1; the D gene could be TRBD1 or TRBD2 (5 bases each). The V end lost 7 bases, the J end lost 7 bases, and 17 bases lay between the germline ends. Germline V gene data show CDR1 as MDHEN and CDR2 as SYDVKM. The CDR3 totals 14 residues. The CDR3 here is CASNPEGRANEQFF. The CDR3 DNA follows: TGTGCCAGCAACCCCGAGGGACGAGCAAATGAGCAGTTCTTC.

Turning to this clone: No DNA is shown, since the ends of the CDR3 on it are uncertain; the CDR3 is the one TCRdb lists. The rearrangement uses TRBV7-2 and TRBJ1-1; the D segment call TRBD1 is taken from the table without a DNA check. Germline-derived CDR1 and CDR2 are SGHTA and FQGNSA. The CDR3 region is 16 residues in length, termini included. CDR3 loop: CASSSPGTGFGRGTFF.